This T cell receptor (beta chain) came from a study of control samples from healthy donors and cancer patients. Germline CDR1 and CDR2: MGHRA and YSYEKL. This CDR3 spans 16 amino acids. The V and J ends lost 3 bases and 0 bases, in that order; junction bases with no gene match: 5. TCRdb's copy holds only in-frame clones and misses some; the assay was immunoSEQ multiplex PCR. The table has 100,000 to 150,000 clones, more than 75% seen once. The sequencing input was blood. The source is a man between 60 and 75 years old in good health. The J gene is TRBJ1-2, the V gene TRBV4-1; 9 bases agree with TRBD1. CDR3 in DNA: TGCGCCAGCAGCCAGGCCGGGACAGGGACTAACTATGGCTACACCTTC. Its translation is CASSQAGTGTNYGYTF.